This entry describes one T cell receptor (beta chain). Its antigen is not known. The data were taken from a study of T cells in tumors after PD-1 blockade. Measured with immunoSEQ multiplex PCR; TCRdb has only the in-frame clones, and not every one. Of nearly 25,000 clones in the sample, over 80% are singletons; the top ten hold roughly an eighth. Notes on the study in general: Peripheral recruitment is suggested, as some novel exhausted tumor clones were in pre-treatment blood.

The TCR originated in a human donor with basal cell carcinoma. This material consisted of PBMCs, taken after anti-PD-1 treatment.

In DNA form, the CDR3 reads TGTGCCAGCAGCCCAATCGGTTACGCCGATGAGCAGTTCTTC. It encodes CASSPIGYADEQFF. The chain joins TRBV9 to TRBJ2-1, with D hard to call. The CDR3 loop spans 14 amino acids. The V end lost 4 bases, the J end lost 8 bases, and 16 bases lay between the germline ends. Per germline, CDR1 SGDLS and CDR2 YYNGEE.